These 6 T cell receptor beta chains were all obtained from the same sample, sequenced in a study of blood T cell repertoires in COVID-19. Repertoires were generated with immunoSEQ multiplex PCR, while TCRdb's copy carries only in-frame clones and drops some. Altogether 120,000 or so clones are present, under 80% being singletons, with the ten largest covering under 3%. The material sequenced was peripheral blood. The receptors stem from a man in his sixties or seventies with acute or convalescent COVID-19.

CDR3 DNA: TGTGCCAGCAGCGCCGGGCCGGGAGGACATGAGCAGTTCTTC. This translates into CASSAGPGGHEQFF. The rearrangement joins TRBV9 to TRBJ2-1; 7 nucleotides align to TRBD2. Germline-derived CDR1 and CDR2 are SGDLS and YYNGEE. The CDR3 is made up of 14 amino acids. The J segment lost 8 bases and the V segment lost 3 bases, leaving 8 bases of the junction unmatched.

V usage is TRBV3-1 (or the pseudogene TRBV3-2) and J usage is TRBJ2-7; D might be TRBD2 (5 bases). This CDR3 is built from 14 residues. V lost 0 bases and J 4 bases, leaving 10 bases between the germline ends. Germline V CDR1 and CDR2: LGHDT, YNNKEL (reference sequence). The CDR3 DNA sequence: TGTGCCAGCAGCCAAGATGGGAGAGTTTACGAGCAGTACTTC. This encodes CASSQDGRVYEQYF.

The chain carries TRBV7-2 and TRBJ1-1; no clear D gene. Trimming left V 5 bases short and J 3 bases short, with 10 bases between. Germline V CDR1 and CDR2: SGHTA, FQGNSA. The CDR3 covers 13 residues. Here the CDR3 DNA reads TGTGCCAGCAGCACGCACCAGGACACTGAAGCTTTCTTT. It codes for CASSTHQDTEAFF.

This chain uses TRBV6-6 with TRBJ1-3, with D hard to call. The ends were cut back, 2 bases at V and 5 bases at J, with 4 bases in the middle. CDR1 and CDR2 from the germline V gene are MNHNY and SVGAGI (reference sequence). The CDR3 has 12 amino acids. The CDR3 nucleotides read TGTGCCAGCAGTTACACTAGAAACACCATATATTTT. Residues: CASSYTRNTIYF.

The chain is built from TRBV5-6 and TRBJ1-4; 9 bases align to TRBD1. The germline CDR1 and CDR2 sequences are SGHDT and YYEEEE. There are 15 residues in the CDR3. V trimming: 6 bases; J trimming: 8 bases; junction bases outside the gene matches: 11. The CDR3 nucleotides read TGTGCCAGCACCCCGCTAACAGGGGGCCGCGAAAAACTGTTTTTT. Translated: CASTPLTGGREKLFF.

The V call is TRBV25-1, the J call TRBJ2-7, with D maybe TRBD2 (5 bases). V was trimmed by 10 bases and J by 0 bases, leaving 13 bases between them. This CDR3 spans 13 amino acids. CDR1 MGHDK and CDR2 SYGVNS come from the germline V gene. The CDR3 here is CATQRGHSYEQYF. The CDR3, as DNA: TGTGCCACTCAACGAGGGCACTCCTACGAGCAGTACTTC.